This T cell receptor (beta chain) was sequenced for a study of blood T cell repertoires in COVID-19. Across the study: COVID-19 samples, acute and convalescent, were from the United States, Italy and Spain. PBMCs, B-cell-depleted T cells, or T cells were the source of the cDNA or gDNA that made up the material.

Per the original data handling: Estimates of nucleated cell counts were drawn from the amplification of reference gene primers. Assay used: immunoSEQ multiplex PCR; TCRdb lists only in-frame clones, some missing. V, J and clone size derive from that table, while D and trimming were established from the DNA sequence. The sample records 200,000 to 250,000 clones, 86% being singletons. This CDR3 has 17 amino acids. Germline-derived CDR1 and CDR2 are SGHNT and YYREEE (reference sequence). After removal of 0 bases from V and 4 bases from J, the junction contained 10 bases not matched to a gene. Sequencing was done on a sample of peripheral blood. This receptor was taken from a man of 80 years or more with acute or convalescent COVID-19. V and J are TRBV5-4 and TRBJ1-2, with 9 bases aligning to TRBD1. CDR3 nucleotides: TGTGCCAGCAGCTTGGCCGGACTCGGACAGGGGACCTATGGCTACACCTTC. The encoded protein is CASSLAGLGQGTYGYTF.